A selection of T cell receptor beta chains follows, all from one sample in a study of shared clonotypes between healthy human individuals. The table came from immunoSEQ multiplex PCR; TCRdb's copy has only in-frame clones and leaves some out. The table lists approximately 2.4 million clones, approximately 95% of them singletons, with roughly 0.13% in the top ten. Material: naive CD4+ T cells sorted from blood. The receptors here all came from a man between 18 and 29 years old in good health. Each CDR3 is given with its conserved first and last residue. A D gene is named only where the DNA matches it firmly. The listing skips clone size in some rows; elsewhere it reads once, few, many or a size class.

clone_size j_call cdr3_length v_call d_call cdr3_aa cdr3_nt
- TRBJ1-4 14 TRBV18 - CASSPTQGGEKLFF TGTGCCAGCTCACCTACGCAGGGCGGAGAAAAACTGTTTTTT
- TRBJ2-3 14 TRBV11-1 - CASSLRRLRDTQYF TGTGCCAGCAGCTTACGGCGGCTTCGGGATACGCAGTATTTT
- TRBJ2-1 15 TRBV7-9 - CASSPSGLTYNEQFF TGTGCCAGCAGCCCTTCGGGACTCACATACAATGAGCAGTTCTTC
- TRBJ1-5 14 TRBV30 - CAWGPGTVNQPQHF TGTGCCTGGGGACCCGGGACGGTAAATCAGCCCCAGCATTTT
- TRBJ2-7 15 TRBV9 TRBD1 CASSVGQGSTYEQYF TGTGCCAGCAGCGTAGGACAGGGATCCACCTACGAGCAGTACTTC
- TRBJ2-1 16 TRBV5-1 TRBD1 CASSLRGQGSYNEQFF TGCGCCAGCAGCTTGCGAGGACAGGGCTCCTACAATGAGCAGTTCTTC
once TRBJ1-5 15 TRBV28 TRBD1 CASSLRGTGLQPQHF TGTGCCAGCAGCCTCCGGGGGACAGGGTTACAGCCCCAGCATTTT
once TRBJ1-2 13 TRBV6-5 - CASSYNQANGYTF TGTGCCAGCAGTTACAACCAGGCCAATGGCTACACCTTC
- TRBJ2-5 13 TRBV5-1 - CASSFGDSETQYF TGCGCCAGCAGCTTCGGGGACTCCGAGACCCAGTACTTC
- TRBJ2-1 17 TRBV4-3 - CASSQDLQGPVYNEQFF TGCGCCAGCAGCCAAGATCTGCAGGGACCGGTCTACAATGAGCAGTTCTTC
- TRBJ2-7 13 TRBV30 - CAWSFGQVHEQYF TGTGCCTGGAGTTTTGGGCAGGTCCACGAGCAGTACTTC
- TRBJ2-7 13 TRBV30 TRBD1 CAWSLGQGGEQYF TGTGCCTGGAGCCTAGGACAGGGAGGCGAGCAGTACTTC
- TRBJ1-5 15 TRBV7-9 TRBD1 CASSRIGQGEQPQHF TGTGCCAGCAGCAGAATCGGACAGGGGGAACAGCCCCAGCATTTT
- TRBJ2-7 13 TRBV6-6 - CASSYLGGREQYF TGTGCCAGCAGTTACTTGGGGGGACGGGAGCAGTACTTC
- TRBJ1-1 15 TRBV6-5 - CASSYRGRTNTEAFF TGTGCCAGCAGTTACAGGGGCAGGACGAACACTGAAGCTTTCTTT
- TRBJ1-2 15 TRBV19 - CASSVDNHDNYGYTF TGTGCCAGTAGCGTGGACAACCATGATAACTATGGCTACACCTTC
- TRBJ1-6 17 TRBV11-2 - CASSSAGWSSYNSPLHF TGTGCCAGCAGCTCGGCTGGCTGGAGCTCCTATAATTCACCCCTCCACTTT
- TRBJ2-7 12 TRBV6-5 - CASRQSSREQYF TGTGCCAGCAGGCAGTCGTCAAGAGAGCAGTACTTC
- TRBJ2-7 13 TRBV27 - CASKGSSSYEQYF TGTGCCAGCAAAGGGAGTTCCTCCTACGAGCAGTACTTC
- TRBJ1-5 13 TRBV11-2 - CASSLGREQPQHF TGTGCCAGCAGCTTAGGCAGGGAGCAGCCCCAGCATTTT
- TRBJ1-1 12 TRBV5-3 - CAPGGVNTEAFF TGTGCCCCTGGCGGAGTGAACACTGAAGCTTTCTTT
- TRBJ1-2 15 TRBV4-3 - CASSQEGSSDYGYTF TGCGCCAGCAGCCAAGAGGGCTCCAGTGACTATGGCTACACCTTC
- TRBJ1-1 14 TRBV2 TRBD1 CASSSRGLTPEAFF TGTGCCAGCAGTTCAAGGGGGCTAACCCCTGAAGCTTTCTTT
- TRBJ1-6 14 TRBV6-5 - CASSPTGYNSPLHF TGTGCCAGCAGTCCAACAGGGTATAATTCACCCCTCCACTTT
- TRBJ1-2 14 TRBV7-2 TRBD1 CASSPGTANYGYTF TGTGCCAGCAGCCCCGGGACAGCTAACTATGGCTACACCTTC
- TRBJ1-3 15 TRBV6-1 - CASSVQAYSGNTIYF TGTGCCAGCAGCGTCCAGGCTTACTCTGGAAACACCATATATTTT
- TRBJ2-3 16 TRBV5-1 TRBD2 CASSAGLARGADTQYF TGCGCCAGCAGCGCGGGACTAGCTAGGGGAGCAGATACGCAGTATTTT
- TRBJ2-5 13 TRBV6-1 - CATAKQVQETQYF TGTGCCACCGCAAAGCAGGTCCAAGAGACCCAGTACTTC
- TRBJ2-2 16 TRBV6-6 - CASRRDGTPNTGELFF TGTGCCAGCCGCAGAGACGGGACACCTAACACCGGGGAGCTGTTTTTT
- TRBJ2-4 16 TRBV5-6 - CASSSLVDLAKNIQYF TGTGCCAGCAGCTCCTTAGTAGACCTAGCCAAAAACATTCAGTACTTC
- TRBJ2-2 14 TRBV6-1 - CASSDGGGTGELFF TGTGCCAGCAGTGATGGGGGTGGAACCGGGGAGCTGTTTTTT
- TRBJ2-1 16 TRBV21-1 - CASRITGTSGDNEQFF TGTGCCAGCAGAATAACCGGGACTAGCGGTGACAATGAGCAGTTCTTC
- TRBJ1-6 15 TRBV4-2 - CASSQEVGGQSPLHF TGTGCCAGCAGCCAAGAAGTGGGGGGCCAATCACCCCTCCACTTT
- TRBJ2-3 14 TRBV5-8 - CASSLGVGTDTQYF TGTGCCAGCAGCTTGGGTGTGGGCACAGATACGCAGTATTTT
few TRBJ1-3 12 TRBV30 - CGRGEPGNTIYF TGTGGTCGGGGGGAACCTGGAAACACCATATATTTT
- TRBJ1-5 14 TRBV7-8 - CASSLGREIQPQHF TGTGCCAGCAGCTTAGGTAGGGAAATTCAGCCCCAGCATTTT
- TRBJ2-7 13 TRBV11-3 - CASSSNMGGEQYF TGTGCCAGCAGCTCAAACATGGGGGGCGAGCAGTACTTC
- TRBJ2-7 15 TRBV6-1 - CASQDIRTPNYEQYF TGTGCCAGCCAGGATATTAGGACACCTAATTACGAGCAGTACTTC
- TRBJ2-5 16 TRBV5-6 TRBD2 CASSYLRGGRSETQYF TGTGCCAGCAGCTACCTTCGTGGCGGGAGGTCGGAGACCCAGTACTTC
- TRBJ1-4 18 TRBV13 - CASSSWTRTGATNEKLFF TGTGCCAGCAGCTCTTGGACCAGAACAGGCGCCACTAATGAAAAACTGTTTTTT
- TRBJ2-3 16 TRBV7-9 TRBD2 CASSLGTSGGTDTQYF TGTGCCAGCAGCTTGGGCACTAGCGGGGGCACAGATACGCAGTATTTT
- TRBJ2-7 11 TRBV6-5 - CASSQTGEQYF TGTGCCAGCAGCCAAACCGGCGAGCAGTACTTC
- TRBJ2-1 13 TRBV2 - CASSVNTYNEQFF TGTGCCAGCAGTGTGAATACCTACAATGAGCAGTTCTTC
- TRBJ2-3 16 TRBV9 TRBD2 CASSVEGLAGVDTQYF TGTGCCAGCAGCGTAGAAGGTCTAGCGGGGGTGGATACGCAGTATTTT
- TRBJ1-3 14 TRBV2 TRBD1 CASSVDRGGNTIYF TGTGCCAGCAGTGTCGACAGGGGTGGAAACACCATATATTTT
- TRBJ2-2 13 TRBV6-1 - CASSLDRGGELFF TGTGCCAGCAGTTTGGACAGAGGCGGGGAGCTGTTTTTT
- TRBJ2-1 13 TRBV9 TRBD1 CASSGDRGNEQFF TGTGCCAGCAGCGGGGACAGGGGCAATGAGCAGTTCTTC